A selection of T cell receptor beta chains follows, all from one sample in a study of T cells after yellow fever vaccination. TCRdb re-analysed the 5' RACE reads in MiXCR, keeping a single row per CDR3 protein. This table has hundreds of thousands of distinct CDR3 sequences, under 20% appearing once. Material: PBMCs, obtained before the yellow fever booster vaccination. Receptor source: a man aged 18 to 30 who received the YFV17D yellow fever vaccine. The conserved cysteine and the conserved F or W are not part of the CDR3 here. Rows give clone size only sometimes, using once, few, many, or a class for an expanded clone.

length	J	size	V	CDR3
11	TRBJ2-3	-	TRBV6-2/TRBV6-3	ASIGASTDTQY
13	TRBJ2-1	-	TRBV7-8	ASSDRDRGFDEQF
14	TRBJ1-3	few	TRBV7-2	ASSTDWGSSGNTIY
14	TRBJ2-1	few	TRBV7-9	ASIRWGSEGYNEQF
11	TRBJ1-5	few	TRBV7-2	ASSSQSRQPQH
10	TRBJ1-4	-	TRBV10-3	ATKEFNEKLF
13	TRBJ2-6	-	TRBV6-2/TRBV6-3	ASSYHDTGANVLT
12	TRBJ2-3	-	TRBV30	AWTGTGDLGMQY
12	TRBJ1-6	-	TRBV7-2	ASTVSYDNSPLH
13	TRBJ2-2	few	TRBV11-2	AFPMRGPNTGELF
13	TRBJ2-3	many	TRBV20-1	SARVAGGRLDTQY
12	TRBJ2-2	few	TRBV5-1	ASSPSEGAGELF
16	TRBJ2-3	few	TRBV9	ASSDGLEGSRGTDTQY
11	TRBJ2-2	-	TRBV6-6	ASSYAWAGELF
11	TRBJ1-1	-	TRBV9	ASSVRMNTEAF
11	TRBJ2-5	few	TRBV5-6	ASSLTIQETQY
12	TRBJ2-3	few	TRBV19	ASSQRGGRDTQY
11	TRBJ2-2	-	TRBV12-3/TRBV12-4	ASNDGYTGELF
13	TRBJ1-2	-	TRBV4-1	ASSQDAAGTYGYT
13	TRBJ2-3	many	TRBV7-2	ASSFSGGSTDTQY
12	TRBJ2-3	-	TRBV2	ARGTSGGADTQY
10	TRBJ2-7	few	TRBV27	ASRAWDYEQY
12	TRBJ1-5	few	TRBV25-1	ASNTGGEDQPQH
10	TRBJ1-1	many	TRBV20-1	SASRGNTEAF
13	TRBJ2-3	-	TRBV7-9	ASSPPAGKTDTQY
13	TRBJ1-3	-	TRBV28	ASSSGQATGNTIY
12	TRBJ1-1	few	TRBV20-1	SARAGGVGTEAF
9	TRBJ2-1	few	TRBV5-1	ASSAVNEQF
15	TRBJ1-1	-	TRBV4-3	ASSQPSRGKLNTEAF
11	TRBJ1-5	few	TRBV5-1	ASSIGVGQPQH
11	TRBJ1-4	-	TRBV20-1	SARMGRREKLF
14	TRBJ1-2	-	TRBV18	ASSPPNRLANYGYT
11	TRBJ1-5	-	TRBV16	ASSPGTYQPQH
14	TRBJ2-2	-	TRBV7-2	ASSLVAGESTGELF
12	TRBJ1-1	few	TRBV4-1	ASSQDGHYTEAF
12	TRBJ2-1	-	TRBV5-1	ASGGTSGEDEQF
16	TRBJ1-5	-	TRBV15	ATSSSDRATPGNQPQH
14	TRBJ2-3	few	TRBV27	ASSLLTAGVSDTQY
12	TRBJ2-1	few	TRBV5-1	ASSPGGARNEQF
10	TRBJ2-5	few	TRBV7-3	ASSSVGGAQY